This T cell receptor (beta chain) is drawn from a study of neoadjuvant anti-PD-1 for oral cavity cancer. As to time point: after neoadjuvant nivolumab, at surgical resection. Patients were newly diagnosed with stage II-IVA oral cavity squamous cell carcinoma without prior systemic or radiation treatment. Cohort: HPV-negative, locally advanced oral cavity squamous cell carcinoma patients. No culture or expansion preceded analysis of these blood cells. Only in-frame clones appear in the TCRdb table, and some are missing; sequencing was by immunoSEQ multiplex PCR. The table lists around 13,000 clones, around three quarters of them singletons, with 2.4% in the top ten. Findings and limits, study-wide: Non-responders to neoadjuvant nivolumab had significantly more clonal PBMC T cells than responders.

A single count supports this clone. The target antigen is unknown. V lost 2 bases and J lost 3; bases outside the gene matches: 10. The CDR3 has 16 amino acids. Germline CDR1 and CDR2: GTSNPN and SVGIG (reference sequence). Sample: PBMCs, taken after nivolumab (anti-PD-1) treatment. The chain joins TRBV30 to TRBJ1-5, with 7 bases lining up with TRBD1. This clonotype was sampled from a person between 40 and 80 years old with oral cavity squamous cell carcinoma. As DNA, the CDR3 is TGTGCCTGGAGTTACATGGGACAGACCAACAATCAGCCCCAGCATTTT. This sequence encodes CAWSYMGQTNNQPQHF.